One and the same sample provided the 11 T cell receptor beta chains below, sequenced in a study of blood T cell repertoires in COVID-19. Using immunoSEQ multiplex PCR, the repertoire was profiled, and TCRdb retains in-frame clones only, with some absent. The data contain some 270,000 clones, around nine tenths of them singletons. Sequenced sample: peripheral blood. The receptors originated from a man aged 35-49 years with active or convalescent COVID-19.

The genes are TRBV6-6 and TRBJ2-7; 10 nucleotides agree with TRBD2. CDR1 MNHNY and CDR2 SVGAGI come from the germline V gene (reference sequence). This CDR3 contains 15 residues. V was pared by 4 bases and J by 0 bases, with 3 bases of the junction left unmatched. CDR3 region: CASSSTSGVSYEQYF. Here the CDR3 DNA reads TGTGCCAGCAGTTCTACTAGCGGGGTCTCCTACGAGCAGTACTTC.

CDR3 sequence (DNA): TGCGCCAGCAGCTTGGACCCCGGGTCGGGCACAGATACGCAGTATTTT. It codes for CASSLDPGSGTDTQYF. This chain joins TRBV5-1 and TRBJ2-3; D is unresolved. The CDR3 sequence is 16 residues long. V was pared by 0 bases and J by 1 base, with 12 bases between. Germline lookup yields CDR1 SGHRS and CDR2 YFSETQ.

The DNA of the CDR3 is TGTGCCAGTAGGACGGGACAGGGCCCGGGGTTCACTGAAGCTTTCTTT. Translating it yields CASRTGQGPGFTEAFF. The rearrangement uses TRBV19 and TRBJ1-1; 9 bases fit TRBD1. V lost 6 bases and J lost 4; bases outside the gene matches: 12. CDR1 is LNHDA, CDR2 SQIVND, per germline (reference sequence). CDR3 size: 16 residues.

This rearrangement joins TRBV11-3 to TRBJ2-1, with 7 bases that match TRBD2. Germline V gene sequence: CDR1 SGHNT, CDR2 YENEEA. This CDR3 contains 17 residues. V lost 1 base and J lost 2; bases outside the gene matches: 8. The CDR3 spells CASSLVASGPPYNEQFF. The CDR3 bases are TGTGCCAGCAGCTTAGTGGCTAGCGGCCCCCCCTACAATGAGCAGTTCTTC.

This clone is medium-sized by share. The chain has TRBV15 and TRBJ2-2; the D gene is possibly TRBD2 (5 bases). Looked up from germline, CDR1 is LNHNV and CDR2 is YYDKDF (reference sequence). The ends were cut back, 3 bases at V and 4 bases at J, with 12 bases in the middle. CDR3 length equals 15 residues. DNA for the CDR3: TGTGCCACCAGCAGCCTGTGGGAGAGCACCGGGGAGCTGTTTTTT. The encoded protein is CATSSLWESTGELFF. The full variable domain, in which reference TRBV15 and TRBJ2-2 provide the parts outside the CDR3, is DAMVIQNPRYQVTQFGKPVTLSCSQTLNHNVMYWYQQKSSQAPKLLFHYYDKDFNNEADTPDNFQSRRPNTSFCFLDIRSPGLGDTAMYLCATSSLWESTGELFFGEGSRLTVL.

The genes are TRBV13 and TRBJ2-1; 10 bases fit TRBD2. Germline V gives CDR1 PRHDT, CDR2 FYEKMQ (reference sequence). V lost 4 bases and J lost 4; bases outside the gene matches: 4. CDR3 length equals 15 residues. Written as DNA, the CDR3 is TGTGCCAGCAGCTCGGGACTAGCGCTATACAATGAGCAGTTCTTC. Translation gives CASSSGLALYNEQFF.

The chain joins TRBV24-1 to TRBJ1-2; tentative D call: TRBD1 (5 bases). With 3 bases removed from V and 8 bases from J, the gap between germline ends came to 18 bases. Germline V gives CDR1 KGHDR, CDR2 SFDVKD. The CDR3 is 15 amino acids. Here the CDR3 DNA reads TGTGCCACCAGTGATCCGAATTTAGGGGCGGAAGGCTACACCTTC. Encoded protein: CATSDPNLGAEGYTF.

CDR3 DNA sequence: TGTGTCAGAAGCTTAGCGAGGGGGCGAGGAACTGAAGCTTTCTTT. Translating gives CVRSLARGRGTEAFF. The chain is built from TRBV7-5 and TRBJ1-1; the tabulated D call, TRBD1, remains unverified against the DNA. TRBV7-5 is termed a pseudogene. This CDR3 is 15 amino acids long.

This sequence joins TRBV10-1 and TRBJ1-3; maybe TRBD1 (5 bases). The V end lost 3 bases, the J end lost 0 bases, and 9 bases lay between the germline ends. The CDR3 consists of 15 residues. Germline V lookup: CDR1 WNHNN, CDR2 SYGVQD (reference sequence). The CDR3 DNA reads TGCGCCAGCAGTGAAGGGGCCTTCTCTGGAAACACCATATATTTT. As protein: CASSEGAFSGNTIYF.

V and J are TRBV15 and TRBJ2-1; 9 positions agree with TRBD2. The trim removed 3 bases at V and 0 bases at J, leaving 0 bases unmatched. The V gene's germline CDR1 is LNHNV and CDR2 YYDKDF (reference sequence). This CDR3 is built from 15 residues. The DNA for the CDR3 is TGTGCCACCAGCAGTAGCGGGAGCTCCTACAATGAGCAGTTCTTC. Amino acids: CATSSSGSSYNEQFF.

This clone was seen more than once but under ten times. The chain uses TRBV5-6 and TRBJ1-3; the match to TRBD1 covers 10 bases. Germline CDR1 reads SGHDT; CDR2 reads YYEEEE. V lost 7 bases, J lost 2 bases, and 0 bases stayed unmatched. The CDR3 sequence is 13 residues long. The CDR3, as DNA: TGTGCCAGCGGGACAGGGGCTGGAAACACCATATATTTT. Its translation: CASGTGAGNTIYF.